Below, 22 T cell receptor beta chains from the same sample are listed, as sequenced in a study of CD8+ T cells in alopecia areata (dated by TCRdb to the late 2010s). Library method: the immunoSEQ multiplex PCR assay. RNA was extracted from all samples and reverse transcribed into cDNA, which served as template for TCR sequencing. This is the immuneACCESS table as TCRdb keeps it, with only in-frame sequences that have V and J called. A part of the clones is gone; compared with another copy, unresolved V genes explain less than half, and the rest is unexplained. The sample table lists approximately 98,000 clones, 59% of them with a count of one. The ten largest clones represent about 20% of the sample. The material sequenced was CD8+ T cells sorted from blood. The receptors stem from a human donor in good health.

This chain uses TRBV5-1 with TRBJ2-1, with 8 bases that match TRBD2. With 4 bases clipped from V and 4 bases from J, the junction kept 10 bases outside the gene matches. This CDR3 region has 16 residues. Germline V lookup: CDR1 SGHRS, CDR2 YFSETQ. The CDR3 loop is CASSPRGSGVYNEQFF. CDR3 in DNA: TGCGCCAGCAGCCCCCGGGGTAGCGGGGTATACAATGAGCAGTTCTTC.

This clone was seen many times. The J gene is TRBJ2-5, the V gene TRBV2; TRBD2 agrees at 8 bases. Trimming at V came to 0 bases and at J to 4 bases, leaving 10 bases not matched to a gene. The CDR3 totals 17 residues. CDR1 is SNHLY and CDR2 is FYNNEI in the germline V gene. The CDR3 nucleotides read TGTGCCAGCAGTGAAGCCTCGATCGGGGGGGCCCTAGAGACCCAGTACTTC. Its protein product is CASSEASIGGALETQYF.

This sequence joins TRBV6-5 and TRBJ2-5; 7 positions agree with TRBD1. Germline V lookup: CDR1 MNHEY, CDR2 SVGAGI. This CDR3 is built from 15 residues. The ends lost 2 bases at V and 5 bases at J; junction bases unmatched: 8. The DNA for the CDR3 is TGTGCCAGCAGTTACAGTTTGTCACAGGGGGAGACCCAGTACTTC. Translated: CASSYSLSQGETQYF.

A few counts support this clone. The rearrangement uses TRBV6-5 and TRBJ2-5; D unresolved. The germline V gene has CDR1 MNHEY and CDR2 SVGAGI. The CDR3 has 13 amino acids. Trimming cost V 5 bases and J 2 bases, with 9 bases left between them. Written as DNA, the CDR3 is TGTGCCAGCAGTGATCAGGTTCAAGAGACCCAGTACTTC. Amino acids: CASSDQVQETQYF.

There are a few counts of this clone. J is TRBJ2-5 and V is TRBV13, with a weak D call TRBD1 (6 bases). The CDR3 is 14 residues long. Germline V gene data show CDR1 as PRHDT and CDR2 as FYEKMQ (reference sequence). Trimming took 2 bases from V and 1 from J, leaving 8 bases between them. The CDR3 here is CASSLTGPQETQYF. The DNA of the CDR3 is TGTGCCAGCAGCTTAACAGGGCCCCAAGAGACCCAGTACTTC.

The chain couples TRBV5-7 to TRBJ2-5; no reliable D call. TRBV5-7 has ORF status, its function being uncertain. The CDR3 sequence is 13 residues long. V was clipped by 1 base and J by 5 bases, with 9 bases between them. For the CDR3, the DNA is TGTGCCAGCAGCTTGAGACATAGGGAGACCCAGTACTTC. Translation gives CASSLRHRETQYF.

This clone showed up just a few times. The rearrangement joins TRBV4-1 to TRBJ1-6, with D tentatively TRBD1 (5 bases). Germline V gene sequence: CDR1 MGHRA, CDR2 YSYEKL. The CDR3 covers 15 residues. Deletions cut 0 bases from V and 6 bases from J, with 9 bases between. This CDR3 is CASSQDMQGNSPLHF. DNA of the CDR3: TGCGCCAGCAGCCAAGATATGCAGGGTAATTCACCCCTCCACTTT.

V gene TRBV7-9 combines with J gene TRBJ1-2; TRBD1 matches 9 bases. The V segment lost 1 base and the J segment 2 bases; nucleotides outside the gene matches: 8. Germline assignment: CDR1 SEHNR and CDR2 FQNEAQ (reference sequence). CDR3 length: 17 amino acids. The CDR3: CASSLGTTGTGNYGYTF. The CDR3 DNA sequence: TGTGCCAGCAGCTTAGGCACCACCGGGACAGGGAACTATGGCTACACCTTC.

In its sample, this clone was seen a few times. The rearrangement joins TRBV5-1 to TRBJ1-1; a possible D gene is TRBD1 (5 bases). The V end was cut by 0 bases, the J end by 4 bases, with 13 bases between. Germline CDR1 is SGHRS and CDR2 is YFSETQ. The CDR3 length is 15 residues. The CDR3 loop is CASSLDSGTGTEAFF. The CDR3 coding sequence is TGCGCCAGCAGCTTGGACTCGGGGACCGGCACTGAAGCTTTCTTT.

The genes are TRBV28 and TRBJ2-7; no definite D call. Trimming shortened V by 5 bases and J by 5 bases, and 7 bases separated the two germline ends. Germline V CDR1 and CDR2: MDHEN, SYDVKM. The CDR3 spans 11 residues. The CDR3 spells CASSLRNEQYF. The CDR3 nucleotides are TGTGCCAGCAGTCTCCGTAACGAGCAGTACTTC.

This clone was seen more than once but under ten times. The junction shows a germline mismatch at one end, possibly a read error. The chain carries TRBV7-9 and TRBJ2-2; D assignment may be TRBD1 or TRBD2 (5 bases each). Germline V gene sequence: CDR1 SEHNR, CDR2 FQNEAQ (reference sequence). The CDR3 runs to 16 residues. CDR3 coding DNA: TGTGCCAGCAGCTACCGGGACGGAGGCTCGTCCGGGCAGCTGTTTTTT. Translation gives CASSYRDGGSSGQLFF.

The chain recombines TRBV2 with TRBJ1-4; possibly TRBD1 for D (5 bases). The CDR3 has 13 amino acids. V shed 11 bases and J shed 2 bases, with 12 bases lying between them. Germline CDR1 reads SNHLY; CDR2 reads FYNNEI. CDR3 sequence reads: CARRGRTNEKLFF. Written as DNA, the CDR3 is TGTGCCCGAAGGGGTCGTACTAATGAAAAACTGTTTTTT.

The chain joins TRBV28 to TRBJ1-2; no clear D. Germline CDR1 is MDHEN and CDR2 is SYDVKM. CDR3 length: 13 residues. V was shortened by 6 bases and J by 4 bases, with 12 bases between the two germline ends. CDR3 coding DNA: TGTGCCAGCAGCCGGACGGACCTCTATGGCTACACCTTC. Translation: CASSRTDLYGYTF.

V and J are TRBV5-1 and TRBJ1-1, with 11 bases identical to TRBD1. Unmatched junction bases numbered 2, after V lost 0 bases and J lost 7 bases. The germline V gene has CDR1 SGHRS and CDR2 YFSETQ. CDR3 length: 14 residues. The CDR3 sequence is CASSLVGTGGEAFF. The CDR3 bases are TGCGCCAGCAGCTTGGTAGGGACAGGGGGTGAAGCTTTCTTT.

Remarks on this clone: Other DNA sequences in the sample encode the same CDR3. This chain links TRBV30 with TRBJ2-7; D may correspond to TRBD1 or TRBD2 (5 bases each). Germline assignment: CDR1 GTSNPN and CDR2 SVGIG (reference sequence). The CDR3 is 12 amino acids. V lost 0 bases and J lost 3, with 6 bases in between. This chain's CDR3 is CAWSVGDYEQYF. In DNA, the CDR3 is TGTGCCTGGAGTGTGGGGGACTACGAGCAGTACTTC.

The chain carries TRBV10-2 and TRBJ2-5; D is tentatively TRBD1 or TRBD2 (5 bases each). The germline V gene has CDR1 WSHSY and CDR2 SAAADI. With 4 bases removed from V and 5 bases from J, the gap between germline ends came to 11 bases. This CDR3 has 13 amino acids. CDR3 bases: TGCGCCAGCAGTGTTAGCAGGGACGAGACCCAGTACTTC. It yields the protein CASSVSRDETQYF.

CDR3 region: CASSLIVPGMDTGELFF. The CDR3 bases are TGCGCCAGCAGCTTGATTGTTCCGGGGATGGACACCGGGGAGCTGTTTTTT. The chain joins TRBV5-1 to TRBJ2-2; D is possibly TRBD2 (5 bases). Germline assignment: CDR1 SGHRS and CDR2 YFSETQ. This CDR3 contains 17 residues. V lost 1 base to trimming and J lost 3 bases, with 16 bases between them.

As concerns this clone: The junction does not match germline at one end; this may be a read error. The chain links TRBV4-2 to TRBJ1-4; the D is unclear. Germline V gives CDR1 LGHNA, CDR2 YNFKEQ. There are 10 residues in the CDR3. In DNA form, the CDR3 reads TGTGCCAGCAGCCAAGAAAGACTGTTTTTT. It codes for CASSQERLFF.

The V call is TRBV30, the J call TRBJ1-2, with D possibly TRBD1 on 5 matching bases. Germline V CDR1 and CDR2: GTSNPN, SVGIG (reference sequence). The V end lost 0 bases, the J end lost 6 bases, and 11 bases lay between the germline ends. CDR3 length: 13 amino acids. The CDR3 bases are TGTGCCTGGAGTGTAAGCAGGGCACATGGCTACACCTTC. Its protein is CAWSVSRAHGYTF.

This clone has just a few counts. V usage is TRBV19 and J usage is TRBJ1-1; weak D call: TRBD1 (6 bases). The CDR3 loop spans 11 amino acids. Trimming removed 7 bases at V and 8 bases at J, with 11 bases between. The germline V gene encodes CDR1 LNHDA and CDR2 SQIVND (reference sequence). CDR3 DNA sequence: TGTGCCAGTACCGCGGGACAAGAAGCTTTCTTT. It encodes CASTAGQEAFF.

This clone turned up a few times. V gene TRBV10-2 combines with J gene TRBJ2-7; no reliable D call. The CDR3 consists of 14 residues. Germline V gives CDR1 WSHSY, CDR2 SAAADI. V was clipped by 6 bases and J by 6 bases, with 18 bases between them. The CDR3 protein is CASRERAQGPEQYF. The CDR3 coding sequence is TGCGCCAGCAGGGAAAGGGCTCAAGGCCCCGAGCAGTACTTC.

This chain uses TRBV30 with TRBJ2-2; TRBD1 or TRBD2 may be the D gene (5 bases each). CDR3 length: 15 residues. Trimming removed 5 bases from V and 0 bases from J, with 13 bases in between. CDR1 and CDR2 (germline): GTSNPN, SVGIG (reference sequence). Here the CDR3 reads CAWQTGTTNTGELFF. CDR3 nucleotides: TGTGCCTGGCAAACCGGGACGACGAACACCGGGGAGCTGTTTTTT.